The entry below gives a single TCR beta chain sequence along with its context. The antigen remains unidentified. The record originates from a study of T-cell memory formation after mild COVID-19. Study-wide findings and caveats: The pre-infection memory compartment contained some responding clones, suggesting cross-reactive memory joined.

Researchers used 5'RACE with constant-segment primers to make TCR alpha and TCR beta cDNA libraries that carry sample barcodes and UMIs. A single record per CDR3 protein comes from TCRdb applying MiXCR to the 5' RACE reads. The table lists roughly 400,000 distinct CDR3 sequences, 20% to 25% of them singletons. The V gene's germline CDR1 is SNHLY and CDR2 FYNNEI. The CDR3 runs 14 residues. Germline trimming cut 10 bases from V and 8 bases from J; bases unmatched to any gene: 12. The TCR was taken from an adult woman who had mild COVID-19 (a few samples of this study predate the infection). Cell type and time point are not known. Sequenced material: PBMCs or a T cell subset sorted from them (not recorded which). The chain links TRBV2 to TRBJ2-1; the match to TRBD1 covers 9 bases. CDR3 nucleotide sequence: TGTGCCACCGGGGGACAGGGCCACCATCATGAGCAGTTCTTC. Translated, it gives CATGGQGHHHEQFF.